The rows below give T cell receptor beta chains drawn from one sample of a study of technical replicates of blood from a few donors. Some clones are missing from TCRdb's copy, which holds only in-frame ones; the method was immunoSEQ multiplex PCR. The sample yields 74,000 or so clones, about nine tenths seen once. The sequenced sample consisted of T cells isolated from PBMCs. These receptor sequences come from a human donor in good health. Each CDR3 is given with its conserved first and last residue. A D gene is named only where the DNA matches it firmly. Size tells how often a clone was seen (once, few, many) or the class of an expanded clone, and some rows leave it out.

v_call,j_call,clone_size,d_call,cdr3_nt,cdr3_aa
TRBV15,TRBJ2-2,-,TRBD1,TGTGCCACCAGCAGGACAGGGGTCGGGTTGCCCGGGGAGCTGTTTTTT,CATSRTGVGLPGELFF
TRBV2,TRBJ1-5,-,-,TGTGCCAGCATCCAGGGATCCGATCAGCCCCAGCATTTT,CASIQGSDQPQHF
TRBV19,TRBJ2-5,-,-,TGTGCCAGTAGTTCCCCGGGGGAAGAGACCCAGTACTTC,CASSSPGEETQYF
TRBV7-6,TRBJ1-2,-,-,TGTGCCAGCAGCTTAGGTGTAGCGGGGGCGGACTATGGCTACACCTTC,CASSLGVAGADYGYTF
TRBV19,TRBJ2-5,-,-,TGTGCCAGTAGTATGGGCAGGGAAGAGACCCAGTACTTC,CASSMGREETQYF
TRBV6-6,TRBJ1-1,few,-,TGTGCCAGCGCGGGGACGTTTGAAGCTTTCTTT,CASAGTFEAFF
TRBV10-2,TRBJ2-7,-,-,TGCGCCACCGAGGACTACGAGCAGTACTTC,CATEDYEQYF
TRBV7-2,TRBJ2-1,-,TRBD2,TGTGCCAGCAGCTTAGTCTCACTAGCGGATTACAATGAGCAGTTCTTC,CASSLVSLADYNEQFF
TRBV4-3,TRBJ2-7,-,TRBD2,TGCGCCAGCAGCCAATCCCTTACTAGCGGGAGGGCCTACGAGCAGTACTTC,CASSQSLTSGRAYEQYF
TRBV7-6,TRBJ2-7,-,-,TGTGCCAGCAGCTTAGGGGGGAGGATCGGCGAGCAGTACTTC,CASSLGGRIGEQYF
TRBV7-2,TRBJ2-7,-,TRBD1,TGTGCCAGCAGCTTAGCCCTCGGGACAGGGCTCCGAGAGCAGTACTTC,CASSLALGTGLREQYF
TRBV18,TRBJ2-7,-,-,TGTGCCAGCTCAGAACTAACAGGAGAGCAGTACTTC,CASSELTGEQYF
TRBV28,TRBJ1-5,once,TRBD1,TGTGCCAGCAGAATCTCCTCGGGGCAGGGGGTGCCTAATCAGCCCCAGCATTTT,CASRISSGQGVPNQPQHF
TRBV27,TRBJ2-7,once,TRBD1,TGTGCCAGCAGTACCCGGACAGGGGGCGGGTACGAGCAGTACTTC,CASSTRTGGGYEQYF
TRBV2,TRBJ2-7,-,TRBD2,TGTGCCAGCAGCGTAGCGGGAAACCGCGAGCAGTACTTC,CASSVAGNREQYF
TRBV5-4,TRBJ2-3,-,-,TGTGCCAGCAGCATCTCATCAGGGACAGATACGCAGTATTTT,CASSISSGTDTQYF
TRBV4-3,TRBJ2-2,once,TRBD1,TGCGCCAGCAGCCAAGAATATGCAGGGGGCAACACCGGGGAGCTGTTTTTT,CASSQEYAGGNTGELFF
TRBV27,TRBJ1-2,-,-,TGTGCCAGCTCCGGGGGGGCCAATAACTATGGCTACACCTTC,CASSGGANNYGYTF
TRBV14,TRBJ2-5,-,-,TGTGCCAGCAGCCAAGTTTCTGAGTTAGAGACCCAGTACTTC,CASSQVSELETQYF
TRBV7-2,TRBJ2-4,-,TRBD1,TGTGCCAGCAGCTCGACAGGGGGCGCAGACATTCAGTACTTC,CASSSTGGADIQYF
TRBV6-1,TRBJ1-1,-,TRBD1,TGTGCCAGCAGCCGGCGACAGGGTCCTAACGAAGCTTTCTTT,CASSRRQGPNEAFF
TRBV18,TRBJ2-2,-,-,TGTGCCAGCTCACCAGGATCCCAGGCGTCCGGGGAGCTGTTTTTT,CASSPGSQASGELFF
TRBV28,TRBJ2-7,-,-,TGTGCCAGCAGCCCTCTCACAGCCTCCTACGAGCAGTACTTC,CASSPLTASYEQYF
TRBV11-3,TRBJ2-5,-,-,TGTGCCAGCAGCTTAGGGTGGCAGGCCCAGTACTTC,CASSLGWQAQYF
TRBV30,TRBJ1-2,-,-,TGTGCCTGGAGTTCGGAGGTTCAAACCTATGGCTACACCTTC,CAWSSEVQTYGYTF
TRBV27,TRBJ2-1,-,TRBD1,TGTGCCAGCAGTTATTACAGGGGGGCGCGCAATGAGCAGTTCTTC,CASSYYRGARNEQFF
TRBV28,TRBJ1-1,-,TRBD1,TGTGCCAGCAGTTCACCAAGGACAGGGACTGAAGCTTTCTTT,CASSSPRTGTEAFF
TRBV6-1,TRBJ2-5,-,TRBD1,TGTGCCAGCAGTGAAGGCGCCAGACAGGGGTATAGGGAGACCCAGTACTTC,CASSEGARQGYRETQYF
TRBV6-5,TRBJ2-7,-,TRBD2,TGTGCCAGCAGTAAGACTAGCGGGAGCTACGAGCAGTACTTC,CASSKTSGSYEQYF
TRBV29-1,TRBJ2-7,-,-,TGCAGCGTTGAAGATGGGAAAGGGGCGAGCTCCTACGAGCAGTACTTC,CSVEDGKGASSYEQYF
TRBV27,TRBJ1-2,-,-,TGTGCCAGTGCCATGGGGGGAAGCTACACCTTC,CASAMGGSYTF
TRBV5-1,TRBJ2-3,-,TRBD2,TGCGCCAGCAGCTTGAACGGGAGGGAGGCAGATACGCAGTATTTT,CASSLNGREADTQYF
TRBV19,TRBJ2-2,once,-,TGTGCCAGTAGTATAGCGCACAGGTCCGGGGAGCTGTTTTTT,CASSIAHRSGELFF
TRBV9,TRBJ2-7,once,TRBD2,TGTGCCAGCAGCGCCCGGACTAGCGGGAGTACCCACGAGCAGTACTTC,CASSARTSGSTHEQYF
TRBV6-5,TRBJ1-4,-,-,TGTGCCAGCAGCGGAACAGGGCCACCTAATGAAAAACTGTTTTTT,CASSGTGPPNEKLFF
TRBV27,TRBJ1-5,once,-,TGTGCCAGCAGCCCAGTTTGGGGAGATCAGCCCCAGCATTTT,CASSPVWGDQPQHF
TRBV19,TRBJ1-1,-,-,TGTGCCAGTAGTATACTAGGGGAGAACACTGAAGCTTTCTTT,CASSILGENTEAFF
TRBV27,TRBJ2-2,-,TRBD1,TGTGCCAGCAGTCCTTCCTTGGGACAGGGTGGCACCGGGGAGCTGTTTTTT,CASSPSLGQGGTGELFF
TRBV25-1,TRBJ1-5,-,-,TGTGCCAGCACGGGCAGGGTCGACAATCAGCCCCAGCATTTT,CASTGRVDNQPQHF
TRBV11-2,TRBJ1-1,-,-,TGTGCCAGCAGCCCGGGGACAACTGGCACTGAAGCTTTCTTT,CASSPGTTGTEAFF
TRBV11-3,TRBJ2-7,-,TRBD1,TGTGCCAGCAGCCCCGGACAGGGAAATACCTACGAGCAGTACTTC,CASSPGQGNTYEQYF
TRBV28,TRBJ2-7,once,-,TGTGCCAGCAGTTTGGCTAGGTTCTACGAGCAGTACTTC,CASSLARFYEQYF
TRBV6-6,TRBJ1-2,-,TRBD1,TGTGCCAGCATGGAACAGGGGGGCTACACCTTC,CASMEQGGYTF
TRBV2,TRBJ1-1,-,-,TGTGCCAGCAAGAGTTACCGATCTGAAGCTTTCTTT,CASKSYRSEAFF
TRBV13,TRBJ2-3,-,TRBD2,TGTGCCAGCAGCTCAGGACTAGCTTATACGCAGTATTTT,CASSSGLAYTQYF